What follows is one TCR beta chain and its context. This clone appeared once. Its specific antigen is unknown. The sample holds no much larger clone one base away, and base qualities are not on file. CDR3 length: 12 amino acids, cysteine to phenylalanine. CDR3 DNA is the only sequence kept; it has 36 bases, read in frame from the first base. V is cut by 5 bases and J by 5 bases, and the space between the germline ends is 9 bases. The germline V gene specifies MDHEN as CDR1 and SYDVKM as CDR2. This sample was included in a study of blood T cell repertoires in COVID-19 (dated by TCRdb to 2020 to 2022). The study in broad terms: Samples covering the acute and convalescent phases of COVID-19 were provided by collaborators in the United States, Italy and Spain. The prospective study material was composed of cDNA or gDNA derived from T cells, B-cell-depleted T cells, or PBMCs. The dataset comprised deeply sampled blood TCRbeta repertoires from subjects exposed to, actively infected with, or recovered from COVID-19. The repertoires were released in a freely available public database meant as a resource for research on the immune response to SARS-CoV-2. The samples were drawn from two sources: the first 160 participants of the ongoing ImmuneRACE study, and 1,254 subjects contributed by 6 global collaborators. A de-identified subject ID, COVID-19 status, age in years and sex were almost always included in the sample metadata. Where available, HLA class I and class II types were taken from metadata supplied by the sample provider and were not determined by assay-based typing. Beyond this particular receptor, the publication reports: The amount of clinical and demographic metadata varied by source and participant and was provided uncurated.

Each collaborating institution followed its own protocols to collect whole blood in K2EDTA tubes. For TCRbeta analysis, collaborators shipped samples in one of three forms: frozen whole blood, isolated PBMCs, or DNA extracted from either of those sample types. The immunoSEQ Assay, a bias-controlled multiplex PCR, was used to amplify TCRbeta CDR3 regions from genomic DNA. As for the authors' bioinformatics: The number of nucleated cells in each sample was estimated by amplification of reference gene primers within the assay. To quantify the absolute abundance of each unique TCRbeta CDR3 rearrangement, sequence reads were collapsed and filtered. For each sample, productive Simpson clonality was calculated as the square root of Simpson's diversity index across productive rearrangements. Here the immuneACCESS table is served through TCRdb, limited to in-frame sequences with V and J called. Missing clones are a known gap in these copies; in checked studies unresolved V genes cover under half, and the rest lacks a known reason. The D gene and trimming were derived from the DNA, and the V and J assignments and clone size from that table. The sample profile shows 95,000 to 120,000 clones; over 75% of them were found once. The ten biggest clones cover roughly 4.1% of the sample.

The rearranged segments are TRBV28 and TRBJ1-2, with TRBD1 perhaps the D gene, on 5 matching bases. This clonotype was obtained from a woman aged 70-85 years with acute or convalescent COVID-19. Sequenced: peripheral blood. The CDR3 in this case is CASSIGGYGYTF. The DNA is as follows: TGTGCCAGCAGTATCGGGGGGTATGGCTACACCTTC.